This T cell receptor beta chain is drawn from a study of tumor-infiltrating lymphocytes in primary liver carcinoma. In germline, CDR1 is SQVTM, CDR2 ANQGSEA. The CDR3 runs to 15 residues. Study-wide findings and caveats: Between tumor regions, pairs overlapped more than tumor-adjacent and tumor-blood pairs did. Tumor top-250-clone fractions significantly exceeded those of blood (p = 0.039).

The authors made TCR beta cDNA from approximately 490 ng total RNA with a constant-region primer. Modified slightly, ARM-PCR produced TCR beta libraries over three nested multiplex PCR rounds. Investigators reported that the first two PCR rounds, at 10 cycles each, used TRBV1-TRBV30 forward primers with a C-beta reverse primer. TCRdb re-analysed the multiplex PCR reads in MiXCR, keeping a single row per CDR3 protein. The data contain approximately 73,000 distinct CDR3 sequences, around 75% of them singletons. From approximately 20-30 mg of unsorted bulk tissue, DNA and RNA were co-extracted together. The cohort consisted of patients whose primary liver carcinoma was surgically resected. More than 80% viable tumor cells made up every tumor sample. Notes on this clonotype: Its target is not known.

This TCR was recovered from a woman aged 55-70 years with primary liver carcinoma and hepatitis B virus infection. Source material: liver tumor tissue from sampling region 4. Subset given: tumor region T4, right-lateral pole. The genes are TRBV29-1 and TRBJ2-2; 11 bases fit TRBD2. The CDR3 loop is CNAQGLAANTGELFF. In nucleotides, the CDR3 is TGCAACGCCCAGGGACTAGCGGCCAACACCGGGGAGCTGTTTTTT.